This T cell receptor beta chain was recorded in a study of blood T cell repertoires in COVID-19. Study-wide background: PBMCs, B-cell-depleted T cells, or T cells provided the cDNA or gDNA that made up the material.

Recruited during active infection, patients (from Seattle) were subsequently followed longitudinally. The CDR3 is 16 amino acids. The germline V gene encodes CDR1 SGDLS and CDR2 YYNGEE. Per the original data handling: Quantification of nucleated cells was approximated via reference gene primer amplification. TCRdb's copy holds only in-frame clones and misses some; the assay was immunoSEQ multiplex PCR. V, J and clone size derive from that table, while D and trimming were established from the DNA sequence. The table has approximately 290,000 clones, around 81% seen once; the top ten hold around 14%. Sequencing was performed on peripheral blood. The chain links TRBV9 to TRBJ2-2; 9 bases line up with TRBD2. This TCR was sampled from a person aged 70 to 80 with COVID-19, enrolled during active disease. The chain's CDR3 is CPRRVGGGGACGELFF. As DNA, the CDR3 is TGTCCCCGCCGCGTCGGGGGCGGGGGGGCCTGCGGGGAGCTGTTTTTT.